This TCR beta chain was observed in a study of beta chain features in type 1 diabetes. Regarding the study as a whole: Although PCR might favor shorter templates, it would do so equally in patients and controls.

The authors reverse transcribed all of the isolated RNA, so sequencing captured expressed TCRB transcripts. The table came from immunoSEQ multiplex PCR; TCRdb's copy has only in-frame clones and leaves some out. In the table there are 130,000 or so clones, around a tenth of which are singletons. On this clone itself: Its antigen is not identified.

The source of this sequence is a man aged 18 to 29 in good health. The sequenced sample consisted of central memory CD4+ T cells from blood.

This CDR3 is CASSETYQETQYF. The CDR3 DNA sequence: TGTGCCAGCAGCGAGACATACCAAGAGACCCAGTACTTC. The chain couples TRBV7-2 to TRBJ2-5; D unclear. V lost 5 bases, J lost 0 bases, and 7 bases lay in between. This CDR3 comprises 13 residues. CDR1 is SGHTA, CDR2 FQGNSA, per germline.